This T cell receptor beta chain was identified during a study of blood T cell repertoires in COVID-19. The CDR3 sequence is 13 residues long. Trimming left V 3 bases short and J 1 base short, with 7 bases between. The germline gives CDR1 SGHRS, CDR2 YFSETQ. As regards this clone: Other DNA sequences in the same sample also yield this CDR3.

Method: immunoSEQ multiplex PCR; TCRdb's copy keeps in-frame clones and lacks some. The sample holds over 100,000 clones, about 89% seen once. Sequenced material: peripheral blood. This TCR derives from a human donor with acute or convalescent COVID-19. The donor label of this sample is uncertain. This chain connects TRBV5-1 to TRBJ1-1; weak D call: TRBD1 (6 bases). CDR3 nucleotide sequence: TGCGCCAGCAGCTGGGGACAGAACACTGAAGCTTTCTTT. Encoded protein: CASSWGQNTEAFF.